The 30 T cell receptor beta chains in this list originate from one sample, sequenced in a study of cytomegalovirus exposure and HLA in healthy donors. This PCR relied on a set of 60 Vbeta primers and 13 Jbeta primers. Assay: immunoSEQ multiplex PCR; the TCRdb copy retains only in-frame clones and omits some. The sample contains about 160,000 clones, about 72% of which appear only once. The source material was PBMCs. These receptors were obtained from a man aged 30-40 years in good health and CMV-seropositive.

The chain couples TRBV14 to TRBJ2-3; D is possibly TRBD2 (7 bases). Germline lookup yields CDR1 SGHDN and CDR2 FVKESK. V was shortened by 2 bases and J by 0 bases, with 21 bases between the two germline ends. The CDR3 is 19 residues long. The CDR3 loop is CASSQSGSGGFRSTDTQYF. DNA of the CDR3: TGTGCCAGCAGCCAAAGCGGTTCGGGGGGCTTTCGAAGCACAGATACGCAGTATTTT.

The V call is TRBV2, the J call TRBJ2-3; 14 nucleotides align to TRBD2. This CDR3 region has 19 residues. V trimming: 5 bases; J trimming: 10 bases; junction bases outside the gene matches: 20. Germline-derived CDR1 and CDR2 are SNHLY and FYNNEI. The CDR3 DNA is TGTGCCAGCAGTACTGGGACTAGCGGGGGAGCTTACTTTGAAGAAGCGCAGTATTTT. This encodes CASSTGTSGGAYFEEAQYF.

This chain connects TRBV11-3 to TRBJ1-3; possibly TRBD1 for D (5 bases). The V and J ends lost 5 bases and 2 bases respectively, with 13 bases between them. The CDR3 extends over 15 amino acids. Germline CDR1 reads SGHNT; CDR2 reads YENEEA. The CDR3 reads CASSQSGTPGNTIYF. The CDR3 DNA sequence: TGTGCCAGCAGCCAGTCCGGGACTCCTGGAAACACCATATATTTT.

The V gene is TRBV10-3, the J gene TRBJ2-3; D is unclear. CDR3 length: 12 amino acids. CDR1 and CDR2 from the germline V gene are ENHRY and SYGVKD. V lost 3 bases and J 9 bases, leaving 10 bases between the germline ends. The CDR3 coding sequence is TGTGCCATCAGTGAATATGACGGGACGCAGTATTTT. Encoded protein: CAISEYDGTQYF.

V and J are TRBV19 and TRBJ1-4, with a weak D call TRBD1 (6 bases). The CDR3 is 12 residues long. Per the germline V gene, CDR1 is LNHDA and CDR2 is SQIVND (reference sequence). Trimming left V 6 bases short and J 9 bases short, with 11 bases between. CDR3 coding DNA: TGTGCCAGTAGGGCAGGGGTGAAAAAACTGTTTTTT. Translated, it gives CASRAGVKKLFF.

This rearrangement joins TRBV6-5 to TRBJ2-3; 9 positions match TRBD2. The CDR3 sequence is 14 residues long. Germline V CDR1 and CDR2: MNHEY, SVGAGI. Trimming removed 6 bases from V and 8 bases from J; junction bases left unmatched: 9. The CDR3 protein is CASSNLVAGATQYF. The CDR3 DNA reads TGTGCCAGCAGCAACCTAGTAGCGGGGGCTACGCAGTATTTT.

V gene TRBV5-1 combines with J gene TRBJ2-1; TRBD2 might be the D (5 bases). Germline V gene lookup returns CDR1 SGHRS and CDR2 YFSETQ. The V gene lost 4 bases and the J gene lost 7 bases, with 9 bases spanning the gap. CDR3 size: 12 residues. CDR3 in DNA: TGCGCCAGCAGCGCTAGCTTGAATGAGCAGTTCTTC. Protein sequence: CASSASLNEQFF.

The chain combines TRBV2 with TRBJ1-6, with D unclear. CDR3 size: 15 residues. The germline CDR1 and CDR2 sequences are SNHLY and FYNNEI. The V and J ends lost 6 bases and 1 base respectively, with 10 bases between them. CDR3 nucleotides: TGTGCCAGCAGGACTTGGGAGTCCTATAATTCACCCCTCCACTTT. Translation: CASRTWESYNSPLHF.

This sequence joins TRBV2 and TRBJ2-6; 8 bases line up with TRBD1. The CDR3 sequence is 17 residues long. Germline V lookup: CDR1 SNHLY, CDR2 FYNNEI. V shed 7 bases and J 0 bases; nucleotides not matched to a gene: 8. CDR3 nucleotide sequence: TGTGCCAGCACTAGACAGGGGTCAAACTCTGGGGCCAACGTCCTGACTTTC. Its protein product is CASTRQGSNSGANVLTF. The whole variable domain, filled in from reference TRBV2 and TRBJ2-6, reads EPEVTQTPSHQVTQMGQEVILRCVPISNHLYFYWYRQILGQKVEFLVSFYNNEISEKSEIFDDQFSVERPDGSNFTLKIRSTKLEDSAMYFCASTRQGSNSGANVLTFGAGSRLTVL.

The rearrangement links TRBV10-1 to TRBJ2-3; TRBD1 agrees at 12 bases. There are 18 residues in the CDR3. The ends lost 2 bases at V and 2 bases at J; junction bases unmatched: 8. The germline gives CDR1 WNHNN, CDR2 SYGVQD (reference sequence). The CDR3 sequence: CASSEGTGGSGSTDTQYF. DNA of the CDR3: TGCGCCAGCAGTGAGGGGACAGGGGGCTCGGGTTCCACAGATACGCAGTATTTT.

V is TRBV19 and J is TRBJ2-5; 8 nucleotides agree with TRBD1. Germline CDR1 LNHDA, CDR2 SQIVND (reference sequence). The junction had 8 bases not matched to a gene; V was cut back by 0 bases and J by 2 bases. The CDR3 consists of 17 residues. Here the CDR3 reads CASSIDHSTGVQETQYF. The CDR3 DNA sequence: TGTGCCAGTAGTATAGACCATTCGACAGGGGTACAAGAGACCCAGTACTTC.

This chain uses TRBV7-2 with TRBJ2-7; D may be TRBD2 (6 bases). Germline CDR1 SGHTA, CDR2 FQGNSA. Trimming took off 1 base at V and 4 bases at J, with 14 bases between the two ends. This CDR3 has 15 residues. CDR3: CASSLDQGLDYEQYF. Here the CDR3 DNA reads TGTGCCAGCAGCTTAGATCAGGGACTCGATTACGAGCAGTACTTC.

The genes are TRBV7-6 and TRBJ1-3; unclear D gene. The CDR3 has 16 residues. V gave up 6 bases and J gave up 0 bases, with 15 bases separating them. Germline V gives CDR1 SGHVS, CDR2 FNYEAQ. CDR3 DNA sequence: TGTGCCAGCAGTCCCACTGGGCTCTCCTCTGGAAACACCATATATTTT. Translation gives CASSPTGLSSGNTIYF.

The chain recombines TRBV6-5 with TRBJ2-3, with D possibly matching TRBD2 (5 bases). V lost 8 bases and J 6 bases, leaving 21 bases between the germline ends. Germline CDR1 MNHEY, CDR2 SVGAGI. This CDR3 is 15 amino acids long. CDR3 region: CASGPNGRRGDTQYF. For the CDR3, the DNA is TGTGCCAGCGGGCCGAATGGACGCCGCGGGGATACGCAGTATTTT.

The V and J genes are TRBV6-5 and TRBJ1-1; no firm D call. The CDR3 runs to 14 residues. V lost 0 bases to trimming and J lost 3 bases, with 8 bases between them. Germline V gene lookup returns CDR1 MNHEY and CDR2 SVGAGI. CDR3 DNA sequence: TGTGCCAGCAGTTACTCTGGGGAGCACACTGAAGCTTTCTTT. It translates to CASSYSGEHTEAFF.

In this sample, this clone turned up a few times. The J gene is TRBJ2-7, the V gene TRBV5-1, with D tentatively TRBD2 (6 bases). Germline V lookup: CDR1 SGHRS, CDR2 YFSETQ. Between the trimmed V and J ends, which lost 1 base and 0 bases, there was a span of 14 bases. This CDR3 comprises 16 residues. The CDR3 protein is CASSLSGRGTSYEQYF. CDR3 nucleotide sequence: TGCGCCAGCAGCTTGTCCGGTCGGGGGACCTCCTACGAGCAGTACTTC. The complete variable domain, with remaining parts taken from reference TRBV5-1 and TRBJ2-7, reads KAGVTQTPRYLIKTRGQQVTLSCSPISGHRSVSWYQQTPGQGLQFLFEYFSETQRNKGNFPGRFSGRQFSNSRSEMNVSTLELGDSALYLCASSLSGRGTSYEQYFGPGTRLTVT.

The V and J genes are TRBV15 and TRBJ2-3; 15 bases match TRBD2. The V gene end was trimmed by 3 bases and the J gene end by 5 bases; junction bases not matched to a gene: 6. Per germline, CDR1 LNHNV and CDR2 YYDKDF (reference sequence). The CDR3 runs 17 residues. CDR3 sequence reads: CATSRLRTSGGVDTQYF. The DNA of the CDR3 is TGTGCCACCAGCAGGCTTAGGACTAGCGGGGGGGTAGATACGCAGTATTTT.

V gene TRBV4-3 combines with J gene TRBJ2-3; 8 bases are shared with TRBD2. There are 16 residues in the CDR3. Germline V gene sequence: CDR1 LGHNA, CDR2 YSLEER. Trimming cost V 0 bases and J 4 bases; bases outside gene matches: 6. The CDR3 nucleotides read TGCGCCAGCAGCCAAGAAGGTCGGGGGGGGCCAGATACGCAGTATTTT. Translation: CASSQEGRGGPDTQYF.

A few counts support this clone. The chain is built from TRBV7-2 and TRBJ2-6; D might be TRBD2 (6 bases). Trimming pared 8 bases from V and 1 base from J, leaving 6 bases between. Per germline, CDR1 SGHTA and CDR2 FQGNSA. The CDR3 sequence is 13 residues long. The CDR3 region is CASAGSGANVLTF. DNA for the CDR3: TGTGCCAGCGCGGGATCTGGGGCCAACGTCCTGACTTTC.

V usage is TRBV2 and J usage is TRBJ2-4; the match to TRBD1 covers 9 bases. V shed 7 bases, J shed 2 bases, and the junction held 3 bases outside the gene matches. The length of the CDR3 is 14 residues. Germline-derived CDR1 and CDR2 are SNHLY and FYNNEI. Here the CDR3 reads CASKQGATKNIQYF. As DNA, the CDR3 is TGTGCCAGCAAACAGGGGGCAACCAAAAACATTCAGTACTTC.

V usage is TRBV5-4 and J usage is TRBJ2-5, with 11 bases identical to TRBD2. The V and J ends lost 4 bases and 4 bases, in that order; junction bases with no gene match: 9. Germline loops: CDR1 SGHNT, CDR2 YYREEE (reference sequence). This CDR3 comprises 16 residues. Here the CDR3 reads CASSRAPSGGLETQYF. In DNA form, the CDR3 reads TGTGCCAGCAGCCGTGCCCCTAGCGGGGGGTTAGAGACCCAGTACTTC.

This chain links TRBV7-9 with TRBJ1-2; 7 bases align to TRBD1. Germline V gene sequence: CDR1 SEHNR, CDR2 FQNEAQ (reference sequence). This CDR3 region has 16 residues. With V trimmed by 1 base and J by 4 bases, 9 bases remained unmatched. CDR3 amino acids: CASSLGATGPIYGYTF. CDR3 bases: TGTGCCAGCAGCTTAGGCGCGACAGGGCCTATCTATGGCTACACCTTC.

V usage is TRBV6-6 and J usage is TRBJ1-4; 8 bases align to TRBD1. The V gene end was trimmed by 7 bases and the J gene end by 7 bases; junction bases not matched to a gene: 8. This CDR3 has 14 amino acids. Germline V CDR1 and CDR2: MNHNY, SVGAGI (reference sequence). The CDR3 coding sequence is TGTGCCAGCACCAATGGACAGGGAGGTGAAAAACTGTTTTTT. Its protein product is CASTNGQGGEKLFF.

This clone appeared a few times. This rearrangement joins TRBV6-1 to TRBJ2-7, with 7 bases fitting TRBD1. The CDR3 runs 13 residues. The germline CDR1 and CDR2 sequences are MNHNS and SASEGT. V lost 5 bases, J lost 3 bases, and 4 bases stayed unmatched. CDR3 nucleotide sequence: TGTGCCAGCAGTCGGACAGGATACTACGAGCAGTACTTC. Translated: CASSRTGYYEQYF.

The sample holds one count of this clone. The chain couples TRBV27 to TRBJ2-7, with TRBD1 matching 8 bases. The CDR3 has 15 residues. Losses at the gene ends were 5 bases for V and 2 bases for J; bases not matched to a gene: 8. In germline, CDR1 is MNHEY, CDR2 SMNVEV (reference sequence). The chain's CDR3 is CASSPRTGIPYEQYF. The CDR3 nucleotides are TGTGCCAGCAGTCCTAGGACAGGGATTCCCTACGAGCAGTACTTC.

CDR3 DNA: TGCGCCAGCAGCCAAGTTCTCCTGGAGACCCAGTACTTC. Its protein is CASSQVLLETQYF. The rearrangement links TRBV4-1 to TRBJ2-5; D is undetermined. The germline V gene has CDR1 MGHRA and CDR2 YSYEKL. Trimming shortened V by 1 base and J by 5 bases, and 8 bases separated the two germline ends. The CDR3 contains 13 residues.

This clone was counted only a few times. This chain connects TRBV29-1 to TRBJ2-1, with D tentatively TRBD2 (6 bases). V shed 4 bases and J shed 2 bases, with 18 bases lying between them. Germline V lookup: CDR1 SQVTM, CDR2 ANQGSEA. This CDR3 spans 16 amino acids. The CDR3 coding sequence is TGCAGCGTTGCCGGAGGGGCTAACTACACCTACAATGAGCAGTTCTTC. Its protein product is CSVAGGANYTYNEQFF.

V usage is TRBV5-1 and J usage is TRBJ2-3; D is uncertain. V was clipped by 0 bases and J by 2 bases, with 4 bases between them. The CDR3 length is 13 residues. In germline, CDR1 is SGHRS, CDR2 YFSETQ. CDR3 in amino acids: CASSLVLTDTQYF. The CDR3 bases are TGCGCCAGCAGCTTGGTACTCACAGATACGCAGTATTTT.

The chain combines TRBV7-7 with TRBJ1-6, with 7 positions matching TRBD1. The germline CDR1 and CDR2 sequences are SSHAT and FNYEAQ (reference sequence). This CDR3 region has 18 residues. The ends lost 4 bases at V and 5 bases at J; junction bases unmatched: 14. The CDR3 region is CASSSRETGKRHNSPLHF. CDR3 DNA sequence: TGTGCCAGCAGCTCCCGGGAGACAGGGAAAAGGCATAATTCACCCCTCCACTTT. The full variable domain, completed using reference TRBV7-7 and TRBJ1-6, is GAGVSQSPRYKVTKRGQDVTLRCDPISSHATLYWYQQALGQGPEFLTYFNYEAQPDKSGLPSDRFSAERPEGSISTLTIQRTEQRDSAMYRCASSSRETGKRHNSPLHFGNGTRLTVT.

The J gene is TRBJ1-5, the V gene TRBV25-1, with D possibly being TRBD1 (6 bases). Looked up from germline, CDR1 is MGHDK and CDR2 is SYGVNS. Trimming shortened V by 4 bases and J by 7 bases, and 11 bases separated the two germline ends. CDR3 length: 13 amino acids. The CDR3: CASSVGGQQPQHF. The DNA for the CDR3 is TGTGCCAGCAGTGTGGGGGGGCAACAGCCCCAGCATTTT.